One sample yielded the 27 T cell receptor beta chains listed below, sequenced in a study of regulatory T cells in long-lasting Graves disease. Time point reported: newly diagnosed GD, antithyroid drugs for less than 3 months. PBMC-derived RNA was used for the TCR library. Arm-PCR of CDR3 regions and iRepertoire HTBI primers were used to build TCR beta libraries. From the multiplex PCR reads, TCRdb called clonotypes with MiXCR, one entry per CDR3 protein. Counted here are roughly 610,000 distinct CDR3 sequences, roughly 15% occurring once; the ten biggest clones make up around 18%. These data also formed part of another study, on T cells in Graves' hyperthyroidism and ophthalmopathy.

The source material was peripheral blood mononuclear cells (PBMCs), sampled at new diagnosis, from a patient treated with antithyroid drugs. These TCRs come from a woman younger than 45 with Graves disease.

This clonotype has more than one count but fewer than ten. Here the CDR3 reads CSAGLAGRREQYF. Written as DNA, the CDR3 is TGCAGTGCGGGCTTAGCGGGACGACGGGAGCAGTACTTC. The chain combines TRBV20-1 with TRBJ2-7, with 8 bases lining up with TRBD2. The V segment lost 6 bases and the J segment 7 bases; nucleotides outside the gene matches: 11. CDR1 DFQATT and CDR2 SNEGSKA come from the germline V gene (reference sequence). There are 13 residues in the CDR3.

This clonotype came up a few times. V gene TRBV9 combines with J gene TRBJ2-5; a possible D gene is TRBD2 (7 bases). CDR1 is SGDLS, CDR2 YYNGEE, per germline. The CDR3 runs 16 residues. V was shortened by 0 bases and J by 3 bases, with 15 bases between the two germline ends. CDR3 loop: CASSVEGGRLEETQYF. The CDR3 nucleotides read TGTGCCAGCAGCGTAGAGGGGGGGAGACTAGAAGAGACCCAGTACTTC.

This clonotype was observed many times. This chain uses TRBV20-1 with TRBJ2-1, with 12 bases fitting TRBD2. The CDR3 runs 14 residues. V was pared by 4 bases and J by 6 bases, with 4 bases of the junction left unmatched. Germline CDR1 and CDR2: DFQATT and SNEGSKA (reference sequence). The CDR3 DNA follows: TGCAGTGCTACCACTAGCGGGAGGTTCAATGAGCAGTTCTTC. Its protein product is CSATTSGRFNEQFF.

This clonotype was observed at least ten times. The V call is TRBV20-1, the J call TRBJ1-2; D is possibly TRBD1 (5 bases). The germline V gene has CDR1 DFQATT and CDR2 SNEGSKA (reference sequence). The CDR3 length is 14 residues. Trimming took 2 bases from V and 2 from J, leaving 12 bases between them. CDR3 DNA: TGCAGTGCTAGAACCATGGGGGTCAACTATGGCTACACCTTC. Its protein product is CSARTMGVNYGYTF.

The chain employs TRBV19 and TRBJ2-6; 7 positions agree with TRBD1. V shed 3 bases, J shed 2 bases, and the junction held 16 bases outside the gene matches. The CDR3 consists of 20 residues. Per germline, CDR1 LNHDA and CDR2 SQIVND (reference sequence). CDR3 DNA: TGTGCCAGTAGTATTGGGCCAGGGGGTTATTTTTTTACTGGGGCCAACGTCCTGACTTTC. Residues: CASSIGPGGYFFTGANVLTF. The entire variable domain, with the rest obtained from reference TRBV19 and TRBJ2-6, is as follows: DGGITQSPKYLFRKEGQNVTLSCEQNLNHDAMYWYRQDPGQGLRLIYYSQIVNDFQKGDIAEGYSVSREKKESFPLTVTSAQKNPTAFYLCASSIGPGGYFFTGANVLTFGAGSRLTVL.

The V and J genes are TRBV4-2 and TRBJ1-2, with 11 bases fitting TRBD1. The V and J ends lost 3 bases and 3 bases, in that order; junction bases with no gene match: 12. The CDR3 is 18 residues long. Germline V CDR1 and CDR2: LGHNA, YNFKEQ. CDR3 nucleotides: TGTGCCAGCAGCCACCCATCCTGGGGGGACAGGGGGGACTATGGCTACACCTTC. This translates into CASSHPSWGDRGDYGYTF.

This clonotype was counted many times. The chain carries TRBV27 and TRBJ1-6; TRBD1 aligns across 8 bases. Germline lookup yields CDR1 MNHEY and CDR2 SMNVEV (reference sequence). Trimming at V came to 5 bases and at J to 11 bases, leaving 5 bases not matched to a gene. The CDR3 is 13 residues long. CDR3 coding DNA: TGTGCCAGCAGTGACCGACAGGGGACACCCCTCCACTTT. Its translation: CASSDRQGTPLHF.

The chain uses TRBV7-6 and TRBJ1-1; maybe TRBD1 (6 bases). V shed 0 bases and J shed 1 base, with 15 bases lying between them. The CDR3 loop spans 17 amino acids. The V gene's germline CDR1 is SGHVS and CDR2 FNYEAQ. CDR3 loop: CASSLAQGGSWNTEAFF. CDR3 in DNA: TGTGCCAGCAGCTTAGCACAGGGAGGAAGTTGGAACACTGAAGCTTTCTTT.

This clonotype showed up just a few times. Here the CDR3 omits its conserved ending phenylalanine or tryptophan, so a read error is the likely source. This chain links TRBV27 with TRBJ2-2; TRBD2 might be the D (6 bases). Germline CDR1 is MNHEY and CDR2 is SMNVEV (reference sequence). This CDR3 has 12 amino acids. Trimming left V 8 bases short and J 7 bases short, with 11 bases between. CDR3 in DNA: TGTGCCAGCCTGGCGCGGGACGGGGAGCTGTTTTCT. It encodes CASLARDGELFS.

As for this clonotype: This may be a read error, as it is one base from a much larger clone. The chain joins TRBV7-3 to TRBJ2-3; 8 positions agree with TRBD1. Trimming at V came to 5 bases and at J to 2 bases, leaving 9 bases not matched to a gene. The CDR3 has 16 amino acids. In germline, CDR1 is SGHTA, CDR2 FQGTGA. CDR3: CASSRQGQVDTDTQYF. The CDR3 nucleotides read TGTGCCAGCAGCCGACAGGGGCAGGTGGACACAGATACGCAGTATTTT.

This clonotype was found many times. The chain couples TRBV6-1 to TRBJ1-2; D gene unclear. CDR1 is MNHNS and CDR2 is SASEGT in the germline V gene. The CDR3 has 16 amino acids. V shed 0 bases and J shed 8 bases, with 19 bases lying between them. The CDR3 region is CASSEAEVLASRGYTF. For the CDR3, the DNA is TGTGCCAGCAGTGAAGCGGAAGTTCTTGCGTCCCGAGGCTACACCTTC.

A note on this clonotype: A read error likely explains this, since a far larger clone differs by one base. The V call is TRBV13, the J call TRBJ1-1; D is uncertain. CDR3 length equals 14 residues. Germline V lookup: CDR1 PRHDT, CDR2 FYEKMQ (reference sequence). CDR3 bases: TGTGCCAGCAGCTTCCTCACTGGGAATGCTGAAGCTTCCTTT. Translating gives CASSFLTGNAEASF.

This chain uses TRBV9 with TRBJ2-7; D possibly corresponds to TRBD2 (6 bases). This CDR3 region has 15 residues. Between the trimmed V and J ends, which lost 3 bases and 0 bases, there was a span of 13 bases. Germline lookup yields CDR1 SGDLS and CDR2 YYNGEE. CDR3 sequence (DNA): TGTGCCAGCAGCGCCAGCGGGTTGAGCTCCTACGAGCAGTACTTC. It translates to CASSASGLSSYEQYF.

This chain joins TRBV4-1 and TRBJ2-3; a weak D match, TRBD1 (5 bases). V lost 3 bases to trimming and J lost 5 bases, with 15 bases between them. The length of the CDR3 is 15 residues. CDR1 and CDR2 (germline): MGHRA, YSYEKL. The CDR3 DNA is TGCGCCAGCAGCCAGATAGGCCGACAGATAGATACGCAGTATTTT. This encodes CASSQIGRQIDTQYF.

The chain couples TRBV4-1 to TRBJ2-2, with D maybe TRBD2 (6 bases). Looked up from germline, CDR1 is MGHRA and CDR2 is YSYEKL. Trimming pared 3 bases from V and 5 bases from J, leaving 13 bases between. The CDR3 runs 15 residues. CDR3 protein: CASSQRGVSTGELFF. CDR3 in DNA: TGCGCCAGCAGCCAGCGGGGCGTGAGTACCGGGGAGCTGTTTTTT.

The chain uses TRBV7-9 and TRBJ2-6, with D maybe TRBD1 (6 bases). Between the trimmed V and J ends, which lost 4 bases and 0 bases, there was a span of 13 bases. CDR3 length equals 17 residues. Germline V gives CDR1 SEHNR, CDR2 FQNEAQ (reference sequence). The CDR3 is CASSSLDRPSGANVLTF. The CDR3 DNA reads TGTGCCAGCAGCTCATTGGACAGACCCTCTGGGGCCAACGTCCTGACTTTC.

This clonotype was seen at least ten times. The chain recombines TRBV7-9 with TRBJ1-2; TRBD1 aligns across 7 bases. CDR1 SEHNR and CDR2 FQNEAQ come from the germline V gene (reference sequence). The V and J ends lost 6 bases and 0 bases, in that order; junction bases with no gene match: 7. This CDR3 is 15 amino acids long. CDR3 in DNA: TGTGCCAGCAGATTTCAGGGGGGGCCTAACTATGGCTACACCTTC. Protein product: CASRFQGGPNYGYTF.

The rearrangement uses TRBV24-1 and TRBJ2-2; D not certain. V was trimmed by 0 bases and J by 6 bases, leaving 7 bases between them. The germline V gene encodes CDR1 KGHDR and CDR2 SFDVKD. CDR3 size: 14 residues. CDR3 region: CATSDLGESGELFF. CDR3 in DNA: TGTGCCACCAGTGATTTGGGGGAATCCGGGGAGCTGTTTTTT.

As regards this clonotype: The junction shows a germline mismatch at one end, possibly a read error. The CDR3 sequence: CASSLAPGRQETQYF. The CDR3 nucleotides are TGTGCTAGCAGCTTAGCGCCAGGTAGACAAGAGACCCAGTACTTC. J is TRBJ2-5 and V is TRBV7-7; maybe TRBD2 (5 bases). CDR1 and CDR2 (germline): SSHAT, FNYEAQ (reference sequence). There are 15 residues in the CDR3.

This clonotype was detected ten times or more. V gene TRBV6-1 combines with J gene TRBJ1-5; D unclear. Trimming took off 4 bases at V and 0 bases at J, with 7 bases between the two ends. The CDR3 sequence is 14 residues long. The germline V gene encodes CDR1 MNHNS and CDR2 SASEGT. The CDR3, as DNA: TGTGCCAGCAGTGTGTCGGATAGCAATCAGCCCCAGCATTTT. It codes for CASSVSDSNQPQHF.

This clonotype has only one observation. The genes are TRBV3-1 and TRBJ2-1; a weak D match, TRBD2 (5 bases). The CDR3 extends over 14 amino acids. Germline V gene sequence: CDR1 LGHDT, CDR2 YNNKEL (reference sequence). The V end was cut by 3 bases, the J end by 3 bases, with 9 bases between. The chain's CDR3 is CASSQKSGYNEQFF. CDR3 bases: TGTGCCAGCAGCCAGAAAAGCGGCTACAATGAGCAGTTCTTC.

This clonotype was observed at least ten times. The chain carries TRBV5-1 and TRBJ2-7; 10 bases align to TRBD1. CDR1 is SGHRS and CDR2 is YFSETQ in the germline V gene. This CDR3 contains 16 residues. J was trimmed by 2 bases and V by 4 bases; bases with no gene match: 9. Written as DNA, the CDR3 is TGCGCCAGCAGCACGAACGGACAGGGGGGGGCCTACGAGCAGTACTTC. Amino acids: CASSTNGQGGAYEQYF.

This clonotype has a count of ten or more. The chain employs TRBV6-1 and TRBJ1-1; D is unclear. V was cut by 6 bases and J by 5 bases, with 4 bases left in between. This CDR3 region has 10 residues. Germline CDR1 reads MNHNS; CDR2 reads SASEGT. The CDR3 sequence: CASRGTEAFF. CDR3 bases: TGTGCCAGCAGGGGGACTGAAGCTTTCTTT.

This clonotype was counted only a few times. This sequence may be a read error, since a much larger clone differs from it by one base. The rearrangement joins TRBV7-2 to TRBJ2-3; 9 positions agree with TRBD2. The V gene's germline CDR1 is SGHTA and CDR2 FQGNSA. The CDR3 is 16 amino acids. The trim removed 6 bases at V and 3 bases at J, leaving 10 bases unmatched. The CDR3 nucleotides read TGTGCCAGCAGATCCAGGGGCGCGGGAGGGACAGATACGCAGTATTTT. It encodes CASRSRGAGGTDTQYF.

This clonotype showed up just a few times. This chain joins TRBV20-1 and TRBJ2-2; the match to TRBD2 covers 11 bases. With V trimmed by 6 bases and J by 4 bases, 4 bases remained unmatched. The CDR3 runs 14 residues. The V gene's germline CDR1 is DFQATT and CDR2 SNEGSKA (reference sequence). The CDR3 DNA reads TGCAGTGCCATAGCGGGAGGGTCCACCGGGGAGCTGTTTTTT. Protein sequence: CSAIAGGSTGELFF.

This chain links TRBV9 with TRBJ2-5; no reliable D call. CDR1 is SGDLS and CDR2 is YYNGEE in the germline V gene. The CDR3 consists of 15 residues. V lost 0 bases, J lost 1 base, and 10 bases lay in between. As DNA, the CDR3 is TGTGCCAGCAGCGTAGATCGTACCAGCCAAGAGACCCAGTACTTC. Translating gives CASSVDRTSQETQYF.

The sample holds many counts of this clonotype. Written as DNA, the CDR3 is TGTGCCAGCAGTTATCCCGGGACAGGGGGACCACGGGAGCAGTACTTC. Amino acid sequence: CASSYPGTGGPREQYF. V is TRBV6-9 and J is TRBJ2-7, with TRBD1 matching 11 bases. V gave up 2 bases and J gave up 7 bases; unmatched junction bases: 10. This CDR3 comprises 16 residues. Germline V gene sequence: CDR1 MNHGY, CDR2 SVAAGI.